The 16 T cell receptor beta chains reported below all come from one sample, sequenced in a study of cytomegalovirus exposure and HLA in healthy donors (dated by TCRdb to about 2017). The protocol used for the library was the immunoSEQ multiplex PCR assay. For the multiplex PCR, a mixture combining 60 forward primers for TCR Vbeta segments and 13 reverse primers for TCR Jbeta segments was used. Entries here come from immuneACCESS through TCRdb and include only in-frame sequences with V and J called. Some clones fail to appear in such tables; in the studies checked, an unresolved V gene covers under half of the shortfall, and the cause of the remainder is unknown. A total of 75,000 to 100,000 clones appear in this sample, 60% to 75% of them only once. The ten top clones hold roughly 3% of the sample. Sequencing was carried out using PBMCs. These receptors came from a female donor in good health and CMV-seropositive.

V and J are TRBV19 and TRBJ1-1; the match to TRBD1 covers 7 bases. With V trimmed by 8 bases and J by 5 bases, 11 bases remained unmatched. The CDR3 is made up of 14 amino acids. Germline V CDR1 and CDR2: LNHDA, SQIVND (reference sequence). As DNA, the CDR3 is TGTGCCAGTTCATTCGACAGGGTTGGAACTGAAGCTTTCTTT. Translating gives CASSFDRVGTEAFF.

This clone was observed a handful of times. The V gene is TRBV6-6, the J gene TRBJ2-3, with D possibly matching TRBD2 (5 bases). The ends were cut back, 6 bases at V and 2 bases at J, with 18 bases in the middle. The CDR3 contains 16 residues. The germline CDR1 and CDR2 sequences are MNHNY and SVGAGI (reference sequence). CDR3: CASSPRASGLTDTQYF. The DNA for the CDR3 is TGTGCCAGCAGCCCGAGGGCCAGCGGACTCACAGATACGCAGTATTTT.

This sequence joins TRBV30 and TRBJ1-5; D call uncertain. CDR1 and CDR2 (germline): GTSNPN, SVGIG (reference sequence). Trimming took off 3 bases at V and 7 bases at J, with 10 bases between the two ends. The CDR3 spans 12 residues. The CDR3 here is CAWSRVGQPQHF. The CDR3, as DNA: TGTGCCTGGAGCCGGGTTGGCCAGCCCCAGCATTTT. Using reference TRBV30 and TRBJ1-5 for the parts outside the CDR3, the full variable domain is SQTIHQWPATLVQPVGSPLSLECTVEGTSNPNLYWYRQAAGRGLQLLFYSVGIGQISSEVPQNLSASRPQDRQFILSSKKLLLSDSGFYLCAWSRVGQPQHFGDGTRLSIL.

This clone was seen a few times. This chain links TRBV11-2 with TRBJ2-7; 12 bases match TRBD2. Germline V gene sequence: CDR1 SGHAT, CDR2 FQNNGV. V lost 5 bases and J lost 4; bases outside the gene matches: 6. This CDR3 is 15 amino acids long. CDR3 protein: CASSIGLAGPYEQYF. The CDR3 DNA is TGTGCCAGCAGCATTGGACTAGCGGGGCCGTACGAGCAGTACTTC.

This clone was counted only a few times. V is TRBV13 and J is TRBJ1-5, with 10 bases aligning to TRBD1. V dropped 2 bases and J dropped 4; count of bases not matched to a gene: 2. The CDR3 is 15 amino acids. Germline V gives CDR1 PRHDT, CDR2 FYEKMQ (reference sequence). As DNA, the CDR3 is TGTGCCAGCAGCTTATGGGGACAGGGGAATCAGCCCCAGCATTTT. It is translated as CASSLWGQGNQPQHF.

There are a few counts of this clone. The rearrangement uses TRBV10-2 and TRBJ2-7; 9 bases line up with TRBD1. This CDR3 has 14 amino acids. Germline-derived CDR1 and CDR2 are WSHSY and SAAADI. The J segment lost 5 bases and the V segment lost 8 bases, leaving 10 bases of the junction unmatched. The CDR3 coding sequence is TGCGCCAGCCTCTGGACAGGGGACGTTGACGAGCAGTACTTC. As protein: CASLWTGDVDEQYF.

For this clone: The junction does not match germline at one end; this may be a read error. Distinct nucleotide sequences in the sample also encode this CDR3. The V call is TRBV10-3, the J call TRBJ1-4; unclear D gene. Germline CDR1 reads ENHRY; CDR2 reads SYGVKD. The CDR3 totals 16 residues. Here the CDR3 reads CAIRPGRTTTNEKLFF. CDR3 bases: TGCGCCATCAGACCCGGACGGACTACAACTAATGAAAAACTGTTTTTT.

The chain couples TRBV28 to TRBJ2-5; D gene unclear. Trimming stripped 4 bases from V and 3 bases from J, with 6 bases between. Germline values: CDR1 MDHEN, CDR2 SYDVKM. The CDR3 totals 12 residues. The CDR3, as DNA: TGTGCCAGCAGTTCGCACAAAGAGACCCAGTACTTC. Translating it yields CASSSHKETQYF.

The CDR3 spells CASSEEASQPQHF. The CDR3 nucleotides are TGTGCCAGCAGTGAGGAGGCGTCCCAGCCCCAGCATTTT. This rearrangement joins TRBV6-4 to TRBJ1-5, with D hard to call. The CDR3 spans 13 residues. The germline gives CDR1 MRHNA, CDR2 SNTAGT. V was shortened by 3 bases and J by 7 bases, with 10 bases between the two germline ends.

V gene TRBV5-5 combines with J gene TRBJ1-1; D uncertain. This CDR3 is 12 amino acids long. From germline, CDR1 is SGHKS and CDR2 YYEKEE (reference sequence). Trimming stripped 3 bases from V and 1 base from J, with 4 bases between. In DNA form, the CDR3 reads TGTGCCAGCAGCTCGAGGAACACTGAAGCTTTCTTT. Its translation is CASSSRNTEAFF.

This clone came up a few times. V usage is TRBV28 and J usage is TRBJ2-7; possibly TRBD1 for D (6 bases). Germline CDR1 reads MDHEN; CDR2 reads SYDVKM. The V end lost 4 bases, the J end lost 6 bases, and 16 bases lay between the germline ends. The CDR3 extends over 14 amino acids. The CDR3 is CASSSPPDSLEQYF. The DNA for the CDR3 is TGTGCCAGCAGTTCCCCCCCGGACAGTCTCGAGCAGTACTTC.

The chain joins TRBV4-2 to TRBJ2-5, with 9 positions matching TRBD1. The CDR3 loop spans 17 amino acids. V was pared by 0 bases and J by 4 bases, with 9 bases of the junction left unmatched. CDR1 LGHNA and CDR2 YNFKEQ come from the germline V gene. The CDR3 protein is CASSQEGPGQGGETQYF. The CDR3 coding sequence is TGTGCCAGCAGCCAAGAAGGACCGGGACAGGGTGGAGAGACCCAGTACTTC.

This rearrangement joins TRBV13 to TRBJ2-5, with 8 bases that match TRBD2. Germline-derived CDR1 and CDR2 are PRHDT and FYEKMQ (reference sequence). With 2 bases clipped from V and 5 bases from J, the junction kept 7 bases outside the gene matches. The CDR3 consists of 15 residues. CDR3 sequence: CASSLRRGGPETQYF. CDR3 coding DNA: TGTGCCAGCAGCTTAAGACGGGGGGGCCCTGAGACCCAGTACTTC.

The V call is TRBV9, the J call TRBJ2-2; D is possibly TRBD1 (5 bases). The CDR3 spans 13 residues. V gave up 0 bases and J gave up 6 bases, with 6 bases separating them. The germline V gene has CDR1 SGDLS and CDR2 YYNGEE. CDR3 sequence reads: CASSVGQSGELFF. The DNA of the CDR3 is TGTGCCAGCAGCGTAGGACAGTCCGGGGAGCTGTTTTTT.

This chain connects TRBV7-2 to TRBJ1-5, with 9 bases aligning to TRBD1. Germline V gene sequence: CDR1 SGHTA, CDR2 FQGNSA. The V gene end was trimmed by 3 bases and the J gene end by 5 bases; junction bases not matched to a gene: 5. The length of the CDR3 is 15 residues. This CDR3 is CASSFGTGYDQPQHF. In DNA form, the CDR3 reads TGTGCCAGCAGCTTCGGGACAGGGTATGATCAGCCCCAGCATTTT.

The V and J genes are TRBV5-1 and TRBJ2-1; D remains ambiguous. From germline, CDR1 is SGHRS and CDR2 YFSETQ. This CDR3 is built from 13 residues. The V gene lost 3 bases and the J gene lost 8 bases, with 12 bases spanning the gap. The CDR3 nucleotides read TGCGCCAGCAGCTCACCCCGCGAATATGAGCAGTTCTTC. Amino acids: CASSSPREYEQFF.